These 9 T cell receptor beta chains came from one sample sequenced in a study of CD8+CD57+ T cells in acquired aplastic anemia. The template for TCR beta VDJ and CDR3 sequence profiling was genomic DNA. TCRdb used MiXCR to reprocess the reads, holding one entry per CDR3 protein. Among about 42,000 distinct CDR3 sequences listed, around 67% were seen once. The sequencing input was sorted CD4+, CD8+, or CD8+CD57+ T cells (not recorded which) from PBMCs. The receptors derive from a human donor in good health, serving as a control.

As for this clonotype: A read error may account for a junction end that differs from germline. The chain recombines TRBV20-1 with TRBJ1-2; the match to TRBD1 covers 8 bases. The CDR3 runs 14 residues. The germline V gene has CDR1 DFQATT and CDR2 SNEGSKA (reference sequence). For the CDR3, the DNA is TGCAGTGCTAGGGAACGGACAGGGAACTATAGCTACACCTTC. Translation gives CSARERTGNYSYTF.

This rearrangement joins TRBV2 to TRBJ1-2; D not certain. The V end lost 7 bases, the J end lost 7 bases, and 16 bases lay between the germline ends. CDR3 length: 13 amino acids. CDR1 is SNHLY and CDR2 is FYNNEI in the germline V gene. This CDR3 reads CASTPMLEGGYTF. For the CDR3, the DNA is TGTGCCAGCACCCCGATGTTAGAGGGTGGCTACACCTTC.

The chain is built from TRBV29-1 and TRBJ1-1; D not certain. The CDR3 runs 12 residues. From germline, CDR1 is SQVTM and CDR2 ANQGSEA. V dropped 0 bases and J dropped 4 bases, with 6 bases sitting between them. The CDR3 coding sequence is TGCAGCGTTGAAGATCGGGGCACTGAAGCTTTCTTT. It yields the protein CSVEDRGTEAFF.

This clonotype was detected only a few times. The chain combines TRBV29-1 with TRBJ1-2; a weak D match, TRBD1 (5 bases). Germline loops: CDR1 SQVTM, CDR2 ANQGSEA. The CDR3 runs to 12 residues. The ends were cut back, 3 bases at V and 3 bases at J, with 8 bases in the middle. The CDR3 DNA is TGCAGCGTTGAGGACACCTACTATGGCTACACCTTC. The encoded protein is CSVEDTYYGYTF.

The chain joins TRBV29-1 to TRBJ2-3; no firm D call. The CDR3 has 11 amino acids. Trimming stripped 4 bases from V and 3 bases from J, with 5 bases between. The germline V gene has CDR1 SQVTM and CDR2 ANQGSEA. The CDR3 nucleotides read TGCAGCGTTGCCAGAACAGATACGCAGTATTTT. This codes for CSVARTDTQYF.

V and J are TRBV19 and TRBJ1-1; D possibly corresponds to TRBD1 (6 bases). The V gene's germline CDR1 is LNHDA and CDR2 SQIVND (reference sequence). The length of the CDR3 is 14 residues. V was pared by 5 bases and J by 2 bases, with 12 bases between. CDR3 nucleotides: TGTGCCAGTAGTGTGGACAGCGCAAACACTGAAGCTTTCTTT. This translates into CASSVDSANTEAFF.

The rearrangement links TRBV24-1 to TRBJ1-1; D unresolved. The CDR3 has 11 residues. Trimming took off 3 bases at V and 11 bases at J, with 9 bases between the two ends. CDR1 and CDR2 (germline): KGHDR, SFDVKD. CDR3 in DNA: TGTGCCACCAGTGATCGGGGAACGGCTTTCTTT. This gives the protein CATSDRGTAFF.

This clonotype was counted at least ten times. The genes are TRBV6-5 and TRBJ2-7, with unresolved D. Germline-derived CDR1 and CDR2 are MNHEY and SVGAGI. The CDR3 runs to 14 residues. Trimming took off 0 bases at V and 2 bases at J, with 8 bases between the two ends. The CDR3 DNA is TGTGCCAGCAGTTACTCGTACGGTACCTACGAGCAGTACTTC. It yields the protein CASSYSYGTYEQYF.

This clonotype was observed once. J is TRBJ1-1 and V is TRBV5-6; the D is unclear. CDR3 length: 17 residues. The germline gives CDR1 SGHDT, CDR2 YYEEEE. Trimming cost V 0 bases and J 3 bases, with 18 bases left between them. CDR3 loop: CASSLAMSPQPDTEAFF. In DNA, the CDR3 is TGTGCCAGCAGCTTGGCGATGAGCCCTCAGCCGGACACTGAAGCTTTCTTT.